This T cell receptor (beta chain) appears in the sequencing data of a study of T cell repertoires in cytomegalovirus infection. Study details: It was the public TCR beta signatures that indicated both CMV infection and matching HLA type.

Study conclusions and caveats: Carriage of CMV together with the relevant HLA was identifiable through cumulative public TCR beta family frequency.

TCRdb called the reads again in MiXCR, with one record for every CDR3 protein. The sample carries some 200,000 distinct CDR3 sequences, approximately 19% recorded once. CDR1 is SGHVS and CDR2 is FNYEAQ in the germline V gene. After removal of 3 bases from V and 5 bases from J, the junction contained 7 bases not matched to a gene. This CDR3 spans 15 amino acids. Details on this clonotype: Its target is unknown.

The V call is TRBV7-6, the J call TRBJ2-5, with 9 bases aligning to TRBD1. The TCR sequence derives from a human donor in good health (CMV status not recorded). Some clones in this sample may be carry-over from other donors' samples. Sequences were obtained from PBMCs. CDR3 sequence (DNA): TGTGCCAGCAGCTTTGATACAGGGGGCGGGGAGACCCAGTACTTC. As protein: CASSFDTGGGETQYF.